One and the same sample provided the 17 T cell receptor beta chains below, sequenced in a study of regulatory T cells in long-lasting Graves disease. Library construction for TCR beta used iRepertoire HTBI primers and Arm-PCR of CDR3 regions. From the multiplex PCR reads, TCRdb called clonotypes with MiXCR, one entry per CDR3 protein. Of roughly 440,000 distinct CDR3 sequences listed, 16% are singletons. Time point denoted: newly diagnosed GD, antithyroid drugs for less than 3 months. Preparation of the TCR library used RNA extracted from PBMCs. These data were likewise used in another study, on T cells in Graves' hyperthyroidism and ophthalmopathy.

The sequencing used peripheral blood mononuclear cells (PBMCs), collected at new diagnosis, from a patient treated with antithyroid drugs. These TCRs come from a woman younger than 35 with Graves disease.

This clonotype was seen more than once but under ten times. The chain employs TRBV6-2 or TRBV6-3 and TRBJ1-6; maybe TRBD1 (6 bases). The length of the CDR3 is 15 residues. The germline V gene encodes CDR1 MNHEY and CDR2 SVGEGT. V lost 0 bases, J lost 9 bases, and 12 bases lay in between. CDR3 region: CASSYSGALGSPLHF. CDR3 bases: TGTGCCAGCAGTTACTCGGGGGCGCTGGGTTCACCCCTCCACTTT.

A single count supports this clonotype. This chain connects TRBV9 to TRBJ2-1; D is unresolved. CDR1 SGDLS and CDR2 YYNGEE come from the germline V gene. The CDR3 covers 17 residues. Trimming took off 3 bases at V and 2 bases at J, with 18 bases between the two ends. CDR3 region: CASSAPLGKGPYNEQFF. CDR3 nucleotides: TGTGCCAGCAGCGCTCCCCTGGGAAAGGGTCCCTACAATGAGCAGTTCTTC.

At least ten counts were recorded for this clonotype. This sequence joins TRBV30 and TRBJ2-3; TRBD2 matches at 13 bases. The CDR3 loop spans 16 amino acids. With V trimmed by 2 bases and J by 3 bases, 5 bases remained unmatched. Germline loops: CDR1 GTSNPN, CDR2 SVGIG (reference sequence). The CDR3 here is CAWSYKTSGRTDTQYF. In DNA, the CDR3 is TGTGCCTGGAGTTACAAGACTAGCGGGAGGACAGATACGCAGTATTTT.

The CDR3: CSARDQRERYEQYF. The CDR3 DNA reads TGCAGTGCTAGAGATCAGCGGGAGCGCTACGAGCAGTACTTC. The chain recombines TRBV20-1 with TRBJ2-7; TRBD2 agrees at 8 bases. The CDR3 has 14 amino acids. Germline V gene data show CDR1 as DFQATT and CDR2 as SNEGSKA (reference sequence). V lost 0 bases and J lost 3; bases outside the gene matches: 4.

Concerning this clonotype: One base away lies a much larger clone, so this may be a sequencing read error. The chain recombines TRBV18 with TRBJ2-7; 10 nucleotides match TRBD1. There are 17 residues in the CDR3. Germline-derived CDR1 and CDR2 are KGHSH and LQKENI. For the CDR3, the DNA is TGTGCCAGCTCACTATCCAGGTGGGACAGGGGTGCCTACGTGCAGTACTTC. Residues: CASSLSRWDRGAYVQYF.

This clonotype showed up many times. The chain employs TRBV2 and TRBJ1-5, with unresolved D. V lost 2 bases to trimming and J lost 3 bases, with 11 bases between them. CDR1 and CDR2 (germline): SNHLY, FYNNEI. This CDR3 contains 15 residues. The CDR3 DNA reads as TGTGCCAGCAGTGAATATGGTCGGGCCAATCAGCCCCAGCATTTT. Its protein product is CASSEYGRANQPQHF. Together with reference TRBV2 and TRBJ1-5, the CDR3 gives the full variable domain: EPEVTQTPSHQVTQMGQEVILRCVPISNHLYFYWYRQILGQKVEFLVSFYNNEISEKSEIFDDQFSVERPDGSNFTLKIRSTKLEDSAMYFCASSEYGRANQPQHFGDGTRLSIL.

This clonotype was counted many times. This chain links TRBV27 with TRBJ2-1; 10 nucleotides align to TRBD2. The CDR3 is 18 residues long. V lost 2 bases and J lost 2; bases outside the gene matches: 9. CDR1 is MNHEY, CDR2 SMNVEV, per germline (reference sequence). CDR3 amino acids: CASSLLAGATLAYNEQFF. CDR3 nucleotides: TGTGCCAGCAGTTTACTAGCGGGAGCCACCTTAGCCTACAATGAGCAGTTCTTC.

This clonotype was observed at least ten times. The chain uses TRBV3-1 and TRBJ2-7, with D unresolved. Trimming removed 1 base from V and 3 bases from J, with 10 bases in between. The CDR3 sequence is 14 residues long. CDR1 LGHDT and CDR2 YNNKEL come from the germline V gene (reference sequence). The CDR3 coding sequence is TGTGCCAGCAGCCAAGCTCCCTCTTACTACGAGCAGTACTTC. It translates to CASSQAPSYYEQYF.

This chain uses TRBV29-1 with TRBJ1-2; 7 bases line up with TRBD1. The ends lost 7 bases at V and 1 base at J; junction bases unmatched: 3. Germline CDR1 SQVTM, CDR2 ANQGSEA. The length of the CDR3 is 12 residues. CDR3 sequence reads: CSGDSINYGYTF. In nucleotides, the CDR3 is TGCAGCGGGGACAGTATTAACTATGGCTACACCTTC.

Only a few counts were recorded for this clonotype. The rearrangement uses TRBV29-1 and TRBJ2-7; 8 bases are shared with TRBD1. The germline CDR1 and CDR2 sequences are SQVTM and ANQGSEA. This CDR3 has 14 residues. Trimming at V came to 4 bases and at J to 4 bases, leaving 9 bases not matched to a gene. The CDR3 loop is CSVGGLGQGYEQYF. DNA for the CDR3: TGCAGCGTTGGGGGGTTAGGACAGGGATACGAGCAGTACTTC.

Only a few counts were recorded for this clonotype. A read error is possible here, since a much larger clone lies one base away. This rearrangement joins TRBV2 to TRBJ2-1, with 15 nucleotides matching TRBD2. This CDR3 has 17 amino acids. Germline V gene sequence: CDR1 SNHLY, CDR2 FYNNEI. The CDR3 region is CASGGLAGGIAYNKQFF. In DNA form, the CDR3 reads TGTGCCAGCGGCGGACTAGCGGGAGGGATAGCTTACAATAAGCAGTTCTTC.

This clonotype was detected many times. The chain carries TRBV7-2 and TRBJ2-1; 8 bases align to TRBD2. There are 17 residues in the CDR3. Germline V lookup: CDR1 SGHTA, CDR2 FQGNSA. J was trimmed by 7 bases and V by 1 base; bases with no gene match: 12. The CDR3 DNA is TGTGCCAGCAGCTTAGGAGGGACGACTAGCGTTAGGAATGAGCAGTTCTTC. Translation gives CASSLGGTTSVRNEQFF.

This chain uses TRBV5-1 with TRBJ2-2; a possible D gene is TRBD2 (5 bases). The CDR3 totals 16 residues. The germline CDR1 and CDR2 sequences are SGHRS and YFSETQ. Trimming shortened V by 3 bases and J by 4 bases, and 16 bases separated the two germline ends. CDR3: CASSSRVGVSTGELFF. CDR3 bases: TGCGCCAGCAGCTCACGTGTGGGAGTAAGCACCGGGGAGCTGTTTTTT.

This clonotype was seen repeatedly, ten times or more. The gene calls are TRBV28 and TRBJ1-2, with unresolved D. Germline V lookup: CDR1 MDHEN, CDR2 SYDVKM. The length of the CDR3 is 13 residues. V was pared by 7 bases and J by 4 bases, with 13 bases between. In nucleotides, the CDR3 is TGTGCCAGCAATCCCCCGTCAACCTATGGCTACACCTTC. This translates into CASNPPSTYGYTF.

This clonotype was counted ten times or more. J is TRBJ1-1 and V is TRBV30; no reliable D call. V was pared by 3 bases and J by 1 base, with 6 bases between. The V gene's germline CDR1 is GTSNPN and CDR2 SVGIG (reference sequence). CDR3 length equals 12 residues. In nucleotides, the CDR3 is TGTGCCTGGAGAACGGCGAACACTGAAGCTTTCTTT. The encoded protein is CAWRTANTEAFF.

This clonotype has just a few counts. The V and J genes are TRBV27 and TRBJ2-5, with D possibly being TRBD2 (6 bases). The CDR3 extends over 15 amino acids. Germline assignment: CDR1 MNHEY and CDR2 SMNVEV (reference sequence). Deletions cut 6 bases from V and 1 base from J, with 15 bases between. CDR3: CASRGWGGSQETQYF. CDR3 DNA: TGTGCCAGCAGGGGTTGGGGAGGATCCCAAGAGACCCAGTACTTC.

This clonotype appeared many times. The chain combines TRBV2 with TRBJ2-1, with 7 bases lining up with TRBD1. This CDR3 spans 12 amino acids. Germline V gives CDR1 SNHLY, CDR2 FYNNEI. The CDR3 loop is CVGQENYNEQFF. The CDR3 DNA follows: TGTGTCGGACAGGAGAACTACAATGAGCAGTTCTTC.